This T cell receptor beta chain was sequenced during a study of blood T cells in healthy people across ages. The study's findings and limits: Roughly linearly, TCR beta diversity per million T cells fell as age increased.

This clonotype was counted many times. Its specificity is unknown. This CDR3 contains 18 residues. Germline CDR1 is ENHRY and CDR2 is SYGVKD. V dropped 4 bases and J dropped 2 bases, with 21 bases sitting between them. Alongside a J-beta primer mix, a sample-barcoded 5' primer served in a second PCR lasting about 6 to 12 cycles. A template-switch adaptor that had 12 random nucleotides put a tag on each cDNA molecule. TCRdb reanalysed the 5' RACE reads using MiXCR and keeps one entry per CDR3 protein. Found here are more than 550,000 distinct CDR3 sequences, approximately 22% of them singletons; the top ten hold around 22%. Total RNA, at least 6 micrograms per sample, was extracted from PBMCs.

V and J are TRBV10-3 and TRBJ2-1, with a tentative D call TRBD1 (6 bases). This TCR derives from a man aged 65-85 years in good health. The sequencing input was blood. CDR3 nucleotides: TGTGCCATCAGTGTACAGGGTTCGTTTTGGCTTGCCTACAATGAGCAGTTCTTC. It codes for CAISVQGSFWLAYNEQFF.